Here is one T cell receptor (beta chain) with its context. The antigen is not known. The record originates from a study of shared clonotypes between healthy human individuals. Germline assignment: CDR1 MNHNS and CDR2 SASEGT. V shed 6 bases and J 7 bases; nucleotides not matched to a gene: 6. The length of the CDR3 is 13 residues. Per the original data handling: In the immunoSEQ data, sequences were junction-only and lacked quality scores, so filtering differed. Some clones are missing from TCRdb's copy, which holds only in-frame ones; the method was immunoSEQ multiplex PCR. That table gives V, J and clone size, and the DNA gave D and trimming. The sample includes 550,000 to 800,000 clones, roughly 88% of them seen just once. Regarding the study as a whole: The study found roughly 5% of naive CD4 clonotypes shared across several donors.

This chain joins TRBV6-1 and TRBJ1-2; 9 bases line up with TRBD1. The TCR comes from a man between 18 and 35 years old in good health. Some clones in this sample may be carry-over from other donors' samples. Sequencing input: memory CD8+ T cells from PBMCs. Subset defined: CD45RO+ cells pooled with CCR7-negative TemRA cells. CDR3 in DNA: TGTGCCAGCAGCCCAACAGGGGGCGTTGGCTACACCTTC. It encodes CASSPTGGVGYTF.